The rows below give T cell receptor beta chains drawn from one sample of a study of human T cells and chemical hapten exposure. TCRdb re-derived calls from the RACE reads in MiXCR, one entry per CDR3 protein. Among some 50,000 distinct CDR3 sequences listed, 4.3% were seen once. Sequences were obtained from whole blood. Every receptor here comes from a female donor in good health. Some clones in this sample may be carry-over from other donors' samples. Both conserved end residues are part of each CDR3. A D gene is named only where the DNA matches it firmly. Each size is once, few or many counts, or a class when the clone is expanded.

J gene	clone size	V gene	D gene	CDR3 protein	CDR3 DNA
TRBJ1-6	many	TRBV3-1	-	CASSSRKVVGPTPLHF	TGTGCCAGCAGCTCGCGAAAGGTGGTAGGACCAACACCCCTCCACTTT
TRBJ1-1	many	TRBV7-6	-	CASSFAVAEGELNTEAFF	TGTGCCAGCAGCTTTGCTGTTGCCGAGGGGGAGTTGAACACTGAAGCTTTCTTT
TRBJ1-2	many	TRBV27	-	CASSLWAGTSYGYTF	TGTGCCAGCAGTTTATGGGCAGGGACGAGCTATGGCTACACCTTC
TRBJ2-7	many	TRBV5-1	TRBD1	CASSPGQYSSYEQYF	TGCGCCAGCAGTCCGGGACAGTACTCTTCCTACGAGCAGTACTTC
TRBJ2-1	many	TRBV29-1	TRBD1	CSVEVGTVSYNEQFF	TGCAGCGTTGAAGTAGGGACAGTCTCCTACAATGAGCAGTTCTTC
TRBJ2-2	many	TRBV24-1	-	CATGSNTGELFF	TGTGCCACCGGTTCGAACACCGGGGAGCTGTTTTTT
TRBJ1-5	few	TRBV20-1	-	CSARLKASLGQHF	TGCAGTGCTAGACTAAAAGCCTCGCTGGGCCAGCATTTT
TRBJ1-5	many	TRBV20-1	TRBD1	CSARGQKRGQPQHF	TGCAGTGCTAGGGGACAGAAGCGGGGTCAGCCCCAGCATTTT
TRBJ2-1	many	TRBV9	TRBD2	CASSDRRSSGGAYDEQFF	TGTGCCAGCAGCGACCGACGGTCTAGCGGGGGGGCCTATGATGAGCAGTTCTTC
TRBJ1-1	many	TRBV20-1	-	CSARVRPNPEAFF	TGCAGTGCTAGAGTCCGTCCGAACCCTGAAGCTTTCTTT
TRBJ2-3	few	TRBV11-2	TRBD2	CASSLGGGFGTDTQYF	TGTGCCAGCAGCTTGGGGGGGGGGTTTGGCACAGATACGCAGTATTTT
TRBJ1-2	many	TRBV28	-	CASRLEGLEGYTF	TGTGCCAGCAGACTCGAGGGCTTAGAAGGCTACACCTTC
TRBJ1-1	many	TRBV5-1	-	CASSSGEPEAFF	TGCGCCAGCAGCTCAGGGGAGCCTGAAGCTTTCTTT
TRBJ1-5	many	TRBV6-2/TRBV6-3	TRBD1	CASSPGTGYNQPQHF	TGTGCCAGCAGTCCCGGGACAGGGTACAATCAGCCCCAGCATTTT
TRBJ1-5	many	TRBV30	-	CAWSTASNQPQHF	TGTGCCTGGAGTACGGCTAGCAATCAGCCCCAGCATTTT
TRBJ1-2	few	TRBV4-2	-	CASSHAVRTDRYGDTF	TGTGCCAGCAGCCATGCCGTTAGGACAGACCGCTATGGCGACACCTTC
TRBJ2-7	few	TRBV6-6	-	CASSFSGEYEQYF	TGTGCCAGCAGTTTCTCCGGGGAGTACGAGCAGTACTTC
TRBJ1-1	many	TRBV12-5	-	CASGLPVDRNTEAFF	TGTGCTAGTGGTTTGCCCGTTGACCGGAACACTGAAGCTTTCTTT
TRBJ2-1	few	TRBV12-3/TRBV12-4	-	CASSPDGSSYNEQFF	TGTGCCAGCAGTCCCGACGGTAGCTCCTACAATGAGCAGTTCTTC
TRBJ2-1	many	TRBV14	-	CASSQAQRDTYNEQFF	TGTGCCAGCAGCCAAGCTCAACGGGACACCTACAATGAGCAGTTCTTC
TRBJ1-6	many	TRBV18	-	CASSPGAISYNSPLHF	TGTGCCAGCTCACCAGGAGCCATATCCTATAATTCACCCCTCCACTTT
TRBJ2-7	many	TRBV5-1	TRBD1	CASSLTASRGRSEQYF	TGCGCCAGCAGCTTGACCGCGTCGAGGGGGCGGTCCGAGCAGTACTTC
TRBJ1-1	many	TRBV11-3	-	CASSLLVHTEAFF	TGTGCCAGCAGCCTACTGGTTCACACTGAAGCTTTCTTT
TRBJ2-5	few	TRBV5-4	-	CASSSRGPGQYF	TGTGCCAGCAGCTCGCGGGGACCGGGGCAGTACTTC
TRBJ2-4	many	TRBV6-2/TRBV6-3	-	CASSYVQGNIQYF	TGTGCCAGCAGTTATGTACAGGGAAACATTCAGTACTTC
TRBJ1-1	few	TRBV20-1	TRBD1	CSARTGRNTEAFF	TGCAGTGCTAGGACAGGGAGGAACACTGAAGCTTTCTTT
TRBJ1-1	many	TRBV4-3	-	CASSQAVKRLREAFF	TGCGCCAGCAGCCAGGCCGTAAAAAGATTGAGGGAAGCTTTCTTT
TRBJ2-2	few	TRBV14	-	CASSQDLAGAPNTGELFF	TGTGCCAGCAGCCAAGATCTTGCAGGGGCGCCGAACACCGGGGAGCTGTTTTTT
TRBJ1-1	many	TRBV6-2/TRBV6-3	-	CASSLDGMIEAFF	TGTGCCAGCAGCCTAGACGGGATGATTGAAGCTTTCTTT
TRBJ2-1	many	TRBV20-1	-	CSADGLAQGGIGEQFF	TGCAGTGCGGACGGACTAGCTCAGGGGGGGATAGGTGAGCAGTTCTTC
TRBJ2-3	few	TRBV2	-	CASSVWQGFVDTQYF	TGTGCCAGCAGTGTTTGGCAGGGATTTGTAGATACGCAGTATTTT
TRBJ2-3	many	TRBV6-5	TRBD2	CASSPPGTSVATQYF	TGTGCCAGCAGTCCCCCCGGGACTAGCGTTGCTACGCAGTATTTT
TRBJ2-1	many	TRBV5-6	-	CASSLRGYYNEQFF	TGTGCCAGCAGCTTGAGGGGGTACTACAATGAGCAGTTCTTC
TRBJ1-1	many	TRBV11-2	-	CASSLAPTVNTEAFF	TGTGCCAGCAGTCTGGCCCCCACGGTGAACACTGAAGCTTTCTTT
TRBJ2-1	many	TRBV6-1	-	CASSESTLQGFIKDEQFF	TGTGCCAGCAGTGAGAGTACTCTTCAGGGTTTCATTAAAGATGAGCAGTTCTTC
TRBJ2-2	many	TRBV3-1	-	CATALTQGAGELFF	TGTGCCACCGCTCTGACCCAGGGAGCCGGGGAGCTGTTTTTT
TRBJ2-5	many	TRBV5-6	-	CASSLGFSTDSLGHWETQYF	TGTGCCAGCAGCTTGGGGTTTAGTACGGACAGTCTCGGCCATTGGGAGACCCAGTACTTC
TRBJ1-1	many	TRBV12-3/TRBV12-4	-	CASRVQGQGTEAFF	TGTGCCAGCAGAGTACAGGGCCAAGGGACTGAAGCTTTCTTT
TRBJ1-4	many	TRBV7-2	-	CASSAERAFPNEKLFF	TGTGCCAGCAGCGCGGAGAGGGCCTTCCCTAATGAAAAACTGTTTTTT
TRBJ2-1	many	TRBV7-2	-	CASSEGVANEQFF	TGTGCCAGCAGCGAAGGGGTAGCCAATGAGCAGTTCTTC
TRBJ1-4	many	TRBV7-9	TRBD1	CASSFSGTGSGKLFF	TGTGCCAGCAGCTTTTCCGGGACAGGGTCGGGAAAACTGTTTTTT
TRBJ2-3	many	TRBV20-1	TRBD1	CSAPDRRKTDTQYF	TGCAGTGCGCCGGACAGGAGGAAAACAGATACGCAGTATTTT